A single sample gave rise to the 2 T cell receptor beta chains below, sequenced in a study of beta chain features in type 1 diabetes. Every isolated RNA sample was fully reverse transcribed, so sequencing captured expressed TCRB transcripts. The protocol was immunoSEQ multiplex PCR, while the TCRdb copy is restricted to in-frame clones and leaves out a portion. Here the sample spans 900,000 or so clones, roughly a sixth being singletons. Sequencing used naive CD4+ T cells from blood. The source is a woman younger than 30 in good health.

This clone turned up a few times. V gene TRBV14 combines with J gene TRBJ1-1, with TRBD1 as a possible D gene (6 bases). The CDR3 length is 16 residues. CDR1 and CDR2 (germline): SGHDN, FVKESK. V was clipped by 0 bases and J by 4 bases, with 15 bases between them. CDR3 in amino acids: CASSQDRRRGGTEAFF. Written as DNA, the CDR3 is TGTGCCAGCAGCCAAGATCGGAGGAGAGGGGGCACTGAAGCTTTCTTT.

The chain is built from TRBV28 and TRBJ1-1; 11 nucleotides align to TRBD1. Trimming at V came to 1 base and at J to 4 bases, leaving 2 bases not matched to a gene. The CDR3 sequence is 15 residues long. Germline V CDR1 and CDR2: MDHEN, SYDVKM. The CDR3 here is CASSLSGTGGTEAFF. For the CDR3, the DNA is TGTGCCAGCAGTTTATCCGGGACAGGGGGCACTGAAGCTTTCTTT.